Listed below are T cell receptor beta chains from one sample, sequenced in a study of persistence of HIV-infected CD4 T cells. These receptors' targets are unknown. Sequencing used immunoSEQ multiplex PCR; TCRdb keeps in-frame clones, though not all of them. The sample has fewer than 50,000 clones; just over 90% are singletons. The specimen was CD4+ T cells sorted from PBMCs after approximately 19-hour stimulation, collected from a patient who received antiretroviral therapy. Receptor source: an adult man with HIV who was CMV-seropositive. The CDR3 runs from the conserved cysteine through the conserved F or W. Each record gives: D gene, J gene, clone size, V gene, CDR3 DNA, CDR3 protein. The D gene is left open where the match is weak. The size entry is marked missing in some rows and otherwise reads once, few, many or a size class.

>NA|TRBJ1-4|NA|TRBV29-1
TGCAGCGTTAACCCGGGGGGCGCTGAAAAACTGTTTTTT
CSVNPGGAEKLFF
>NA|TRBJ2-5|NA|TRBV6-1
TGTGCCAGCAGTGAACCGGGGCCAGGGGAGACCCAGTACTTC
CASSEPGPGETQYF
>TRBD1|TRBJ1-2|NA|TRBV5-1
TGCGCCAGCAGCCCTCAGACCCCTACAGGGGCCTCCTATGGCTACACCTTC
CASSPQTPTGASYGYTF
>NA|TRBJ2-1|NA|TRBV7-2
TGTGCCAGCAGCTTGAGTTTCGGCAATGAGCAGTTCTTC
CASSLSFGNEQFF
>TRBD1|TRBJ1-2|NA|TRBV29-1
TGCAGCGAAAGGACAGGGCGGGATGGCTACACCTTC
CSERTGRDGYTF
>NA|TRBJ1-2|NA|TRBV10-3
TGTGCCATCAGCGGCCGGGACAAAGCTAACTATGGCTACACCTTC
CAISGRDKANYGYTF
>TRBD1|TRBJ2-7|NA|TRBV28
TGTGCCAGCAGTTTGGACGGGACAGGGAGAACCTACGAGCAGTACTTC
CASSLDGTGRTYEQYF
>TRBD1|TRBJ1-2|few|TRBV10-2
TGCGCCAGCAGTGAAGCTACGGGACAGGGGGTCATGGGCTATGGCTACACCTTC
CASSEATGQGVMGYGYTF
>TRBD1|TRBJ2-2|NA|TRBV6-5
TGTGCCAGCAGTTACGAAGGGACAGGGATTGTTGGGGAGCTGTTTTTT
CASSYEGTGIVGELFF
>NA|TRBJ1-1|NA|TRBV14
TGTGCCAGCAGCCAAGTCGGCATGAACACTGAAGCTTTCTTT
CASSQVGMNTEAFF
>TRBD2|TRBJ2-2|NA|TRBV3-1/TRBV3-2
TGTGCCAGCAGCCGCAGCGGGGGGGACGGGGAGCTGTTTTTT
CASSRSGGDGELFF
>TRBD1|TRBJ2-3|NA|TRBV3-1/TRBV3-2
TGTGCCAGCAGCCAAGCCGAGTATGGGACAGTCCAAGCAGATACGCAGTATTTT
CASSQAEYGTVQADTQYF
>NA|TRBJ1-5|NA|TRBV15
TGTGCCACCAGCAGAGACCAAAATCAGCCCCAGCATTTT
CATSRDQNQPQHF
>NA|TRBJ2-3|NA|TRBV18
TGTGCCAGCTCACCACCGAACGGGCTTAGCACAGATACGCAGTATTTT
CASSPPNGLSTDTQYF
>TRBD1|TRBJ2-4|NA|TRBV28
TGTGCCAGCAGTCTGTCCGAGGGACAGAAAAACATTCAGTACTTC
CASSLSEGQKNIQYF
>TRBD1|TRBJ2-3|NA|TRBV24-1
TGTGCCACCAGTGACACCGGGACAGAAGCCACAGATACGCAGTATTTT
CATSDTGTEATDTQYF
>TRBD1|TRBJ1-6|NA|TRBV7-8
TGTGCCAGCAGCCAGGACAGGCCGAGAAATTCACCCCTCCACTTT
CASSQDRPRNSPLHF
>NA|TRBJ1-2|NA|TRBV10-3
TGTGCCATCAGTGAGATCGAAGGGAGAGATGGCTACACCTTC
CAISEIEGRDGYTF
>TRBD1|TRBJ1-6|NA|TRBV19
TGTGCCAGTAGTCCCGGGACAGGGAATTCACCCCTCCACTTT
CASSPGTGNSPLHF
>TRBD1|TRBJ1-6|NA|TRBV2
TGTGCCAGCAGCGAGGACAGGGGGCCTTCACCCCTCCACTTT
CASSEDRGPSPLHF
>NA|TRBJ1-2|NA|TRBV2
TGTGCCAGCAGTGAAGCAAAAGGACAAATCGGCTATGGCTACACCTTC
CASSEAKGQIGYGYTF
>TRBD2|TRBJ2-3|once|TRBV5-1
TGCGCCAGCAGCACCGCGGGGGTTCCCACAGATACGCAGTATTTT
CASSTAGVPTDTQYF
>NA|TRBJ2-7|NA|TRBV3-1/TRBV3-2
TGTGCCAGCAGCCAAGATGGGTCAGGAGCCTACGAGCAGTACTTC
CASSQDGSGAYEQYF
>NA|TRBJ2-7|NA|TRBV18
TGTGCCAGCTCACCGTTGGACGGCTACGAGCAGTACTTC
CASSPLDGYEQYF
>NA|TRBJ1-5|NA|TRBV5-1
TGCGCCAGCAGGCAAGACAGTTACAATCAGCCCCAGCATTTT
CASRQDSYNQPQHF
>NA|TRBJ1-2|NA|TRBV6-5
TGTGCCAGCAGTAACCAGGGGAACGGCTACACCTTC
CASSNQGNGYTF
>TRBD1|TRBJ2-7|NA|TRBV6-1
TGTGCCAGCAGTGAATACGGGACAGTCTCCTACGAGCAGTACTTC
CASSEYGTVSYEQYF
>NA|TRBJ1-5|NA|TRBV18
TGTGCCAGCTCACCAGTGGGAGGCATTAATCAGCCCCAGCATTTT
CASSPVGGINQPQHF
>NA|TRBJ2-7|NA|TRBV7-7
TGTGCCAGCAGCTTAGTACGTTTCCGGGGGGCCGAAAACGAGCAGTACTTC
CASSLVRFRGAENEQYF
>TRBD1|TRBJ2-7|few|TRBV18
TGTGCCAGCTCAGCATTGACAGGGATCGACGAGCAGTACTTC
CASSALTGIDEQYF
>NA|TRBJ1-5|NA|TRBV9
TGTGCCAGCAGCGTAGACTTTGATCAGCCCCAGCATTTT
CASSVDFDQPQHF
>NA|TRBJ2-7|once|TRBV10-3
TGTGCCATCAGTCATAGTGGGACTTCCTACGAGCAGTACTTC
CAISHSGTSYEQYF
>NA|TRBJ1-1|few|TRBV2
TGTGCCAGCAGTGATCGGTCGGCCCAAGTTGAAGCTTTCTTT
CASSDRSAQVEAFF
>NA|TRBJ1-2|once|TRBV2
TGTGCCAGCAGTGATCGGGGCATCTATGGCTACACCTTC
CASSDRGIYGYTF
>NA|TRBJ2-1|NA|TRBV14
TGTGCCAGCAGTGCCTCGGGCTTGCAGTTCTTC
CASSASGLQFF
>NA|TRBJ1-1|NA|TRBV19
TGTGCCAGTACCCAACAAGCGAACACTGAAGCTTTCTTT
CASTQQANTEAFF
>TRBD1|TRBJ1-4|once|TRBV9
TGTGCCAGCAGCCCCCTAGGGGGCAACGAAAAACTGTTTTTT
CASSPLGGNEKLFF
>NA|TRBJ1-3|NA|TRBV5-6
TGTGCCAGCAGCTTGTCGGGGGCTCTTGGAAACACCATATATTTT
CASSLSGALGNTIYF
>NA|TRBJ2-7|NA|TRBV23-1
TGCGCCAGCAGTATCTACGAGCAGTACTTC
CASSIYEQYF
>TRBD2|TRBJ2-7|NA|TRBV7-3
TGTGCCAGCAGCTTGGGGACTAGCGGGGCCGAGCAGTACTTC
CASSLGTSGAEQYF
>TRBD1|TRBJ1-2|NA|TRBV27
TGTGCCAGCAGCCTGACAGGGGGCTATGGCTACACCTTC
CASSLTGGYGYTF
>TRBD1|TRBJ1-2|NA|TRBV28
TGTGCCAGCAGTTTCCCCGACAGGGTCCATGGCTACACCTTC
CASSFPDRVHGYTF
>NA|TRBJ2-3|NA|TRBV5-1
TGCGCCAGCAGCTTGCAATCTGGGTTGGGGACGGCAGATACGCAGTATTTT
CASSLQSGLGTADTQYF
>NA|TRBJ2-3|NA|TRBV25-1
TGTGCCAGCAGTGAATTGGCGGATACGCAGTATTTT
CASSELADTQYF
>NA|TRBJ1-5|NA|TRBV5-6
TGTGCCAGCAGCCTGCGAGGACAAAAACTCAATCAGCCCCAGCATTTT
CASSLRGQKLNQPQHF
>NA|TRBJ2-2|NA|TRBV28
TGTGCCAGCAGTCCGACTGGGTTCAAAACCGGGGAGCTGTTTTTT
CASSPTGFKTGELFF
>NA|TRBJ1-6|NA|TRBV3-1/TRBV3-2
TGTGCCAGCAGCCGTTCTCTGGGGGAATTTTCACCCCTCCACTTT
CASSRSLGEFSPLHF
>TRBD1|TRBJ2-7|NA|TRBV28
TGTGCCAGCAGTCCGGGCGGACAGGGGGGCTCCTACGAGCAGTACTTC
CASSPGGQGGSYEQYF
>NA|TRBJ1-1|NA|TRBV19
TGTGCCAGTAGTACCCCGGGGGAGGGACCGAACACTGAAGCTTTCTTT
CASSTPGEGPNTEAFF
>TRBD2|TRBJ2-3|NA|TRBV2
TGTGCCAGCAGTGGCTTAGCGGGGGGGGCAGATACGCAGTATTTT
CASSGLAGGADTQYF
>NA|TRBJ1-6|NA|TRBV7-2
TGTGCCAGCAGCTCCCAGGTTGGGGGTTCACCCCTCCACTTT
CASSSQVGGSPLHF